Each of the 10 T cell receptor beta chains below was sequenced from the same sample in a study of cytomegalovirus exposure and HLA in healthy donors. The PCR had 60 Vbeta and 13 Jbeta primers. The table came from immunoSEQ multiplex PCR; TCRdb's copy has only in-frame clones and leaves some out. This table has some 90,000 clones, around three quarters appearing once. Sequencing was done on a sample of PBMCs. Every receptor here comes from a man between 40 and 49 years old in good health and CMV-seronegative.

This chain joins TRBV27 and TRBJ2-1, with D maybe TRBD2 (6 bases). Germline CDR1 is MNHEY and CDR2 is SMNVEV (reference sequence). The CDR3 is made up of 14 amino acids. V was shortened by 4 bases and J by 8 bases, with 15 bases between the two germline ends. As DNA, the CDR3 is TGTGCCAGCAGTTGGGACTCCTACGACGATGAGCAGTTCTTC. Its protein is CASSWDSYDDEQFF.

This chain links TRBV28 with TRBJ2-7, with D maybe TRBD1 (6 bases). CDR3 length: 15 residues. Per germline, CDR1 MDHEN and CDR2 SYDVKM. Trimming stripped 6 bases from V and 0 bases from J, with 15 bases between. In DNA, the CDR3 is TGTGCCAGCAGATGGACAGCCGATCTCTCCTACGAGCAGTACTTC. Translating it yields CASRWTADLSYEQYF. The entire variable domain, with the rest obtained from reference TRBV28 and TRBJ2-7, is as follows: DVKVTQSSRYLVKRTGEKVFLECVQDMDHENMFWYRQDPGLGLRLIYFSYDVKMKEKGDIPEGYSVSREKKERFSLILESASTNQTSMYLCASRWTADLSYEQYFGPGTRLTVT.

V is TRBV7-9 and J is TRBJ2-2, with 8 bases aligning to TRBD2. Germline V lookup: CDR1 SEHNR, CDR2 FQNEAQ (reference sequence). J was trimmed by 9 bases and V by 0 bases; bases with no gene match: 6. CDR3 length: 15 amino acids. The CDR3 loop reads CASSLALDSGRELFF. The CDR3 DNA reads as TGTGCCAGCAGCTTAGCGCTTGATAGCGGGAGGGAGCTGTTTTTT.

This chain joins TRBV2 and TRBJ1-5; TRBD1 matches 7 bases. CDR1 is SNHLY and CDR2 is FYNNEI in the germline V gene. After removal of 6 bases from V and 7 bases from J, the junction contained 9 bases not matched to a gene. The length of the CDR3 is 14 residues. The DNA for the CDR3 is TGTGCCAGCAGGCAAGGGGGCTGGGAGCAGCCCCAGCATTTT. Its protein is CASRQGGWEQPQHF.

The V and J genes are TRBV28 and TRBJ2-7; possible D gene TRBD1, 5 bases. This CDR3 is 15 amino acids long. Trimming cost V 2 bases and J 0 bases, with 11 bases left between them. Germline V gene data show CDR1 as MDHEN and CDR2 as SYDVKM. The DNA for the CDR3 is TGTGCCAGCAGTTTAAGGGGAATTAGCTCCTACGAGCAGTACTTC. Its translation is CASSLRGISSYEQYF. Together with reference TRBV28 and TRBJ2-7, the CDR3 gives the full variable domain: DVKVTQSSRYLVKRTGEKVFLECVQDMDHENMFWYRQDPGLGLRLIYFSYDVKMKEKGDIPEGYSVSREKKERFSLILESASTNQTSMYLCASSLRGISSYEQYFGPGTRLTVT.

Of note for this clone: An end of the junction does not agree with germline; a read error may underlie this. The identical CDR3 is also encoded by other nucleotide sequences in the sample. The rearrangement joins TRBV6-5 to TRBJ2-7, with a possible D match to TRBD2 (5 bases). CDR1 MNHEY and CDR2 SVGAGI come from the germline V gene. This CDR3 is built from 12 residues. The CDR3 region is CASRERDNEQYF. In DNA, the CDR3 is TGTGCCAGCAGGGAGAGGGATAACGAGCAGTACTTT.

The chain combines TRBV7-2 with TRBJ2-1; a possible D gene is TRBD2 (6 bases). CDR1 and CDR2 from the germline V gene are SGHTA and FQGNSA. V lost 1 base and J 7 bases, leaving 17 bases between the germline ends. CDR3 length equals 16 residues. The CDR3 nucleotides are TGTGCCAGCAGCTTAGGGGCGGGGCTCCCAGGGAATGAGCAGTTCTTC. Translating gives CASSLGAGLPGNEQFF.

The chain combines TRBV6-1 with TRBJ2-5; no clear D. Trimming shortened V by 8 bases and J by 0 bases, and 10 bases separated the two germline ends. The CDR3 has 13 residues. Germline CDR1 MNHNS, CDR2 SASEGT. CDR3 nucleotide sequence: TGTGCCAGCTTGGCGGCTAACCAAGAGACCCAGTACTTC. Protein product: CASLAANQETQYF.

This clone was counted only a few times. The V and J genes are TRBV6-5 and TRBJ2-5; TRBD1 might be the D (6 bases). V dropped 2 bases and J dropped 5 bases, with 6 bases sitting between them. This CDR3 region has 12 residues. Germline CDR1 and CDR2: MNHEY and SVGAGI. The CDR3 here is CASSYRGETQYF. The CDR3 bases are TGTGCCAGCAGTTACAGGGGGGAGACCCAGTACTTC.

The chain couples TRBV9 to TRBJ2-3, with D uncertain. Trimming cost V 3 bases and J 5 bases, with 16 bases left between them. Germline CDR1 SGDLS, CDR2 YYNGEE. The CDR3 is 15 amino acids. CDR3 residues: CASSADTLREDTQYF. CDR3 sequence (DNA): TGTGCCAGCAGCGCAGACACACTCAGAGAAGATACGCAGTATTTT. The whole variable domain, filled in from reference TRBV9 and TRBJ2-3, reads DSGVTQTPKHLITATGQRVTLRCSPRSGDLSVYWYQQSLDQGLQFLIQYYNGEERAKGNILERFSAQQFPDLHSELNLSSLELGDSALYFCASSADTLREDTQYFGPGTRLTVL.